Included here is one TCR beta chain sequence, with context. This entry belongs to a study of blood T cell repertoires in COVID-19. The CDR3 sequence is 14 residues long. The V gene's germline CDR1 is MNHNS and CDR2 SASEGT. The ends were cut back, 2 bases at V and 3 bases at J, with 10 bases in the middle. TCRdb's table, derived via immunoSEQ multiplex PCR, lists solely in-frame clones and lacks some. Of about 160,000 clones listed, over 65% are singletons. The chain combines TRBV6-1 with TRBJ1-2; maybe TRBD1 (6 bases). The clonotype comes from a man between 65 and 79 years old with acute or convalescent COVID-19. Sequences were obtained from peripheral blood. The CDR3 region is CASSETGNYYGYTF. Here the CDR3 DNA reads TGTGCCAGCAGTGAAACAGGGAACTACTATGGCTACACCTTC.